These 17 T cell receptor beta chains were sequenced from one sample in a study of T cell responses to AZD1222 COVID-19 vaccine. Method: immunoSEQ multiplex PCR; TCRdb's copy keeps in-frame clones and lacks some. The sample holds 100,000 or so clones, 85% to 90% seen once. Sequenced material: peripheral blood, taken on day 0 of AZD1222 vaccination. The receptors shown here come from an adult in good health.

The chain uses TRBV6-1 and TRBJ2-7; TRBD1 aligns across 8 bases. The CDR3 has 18 amino acids. Losses at the gene ends were 0 bases for V and 2 bases for J; bases not matched to a gene: 12. Germline CDR1 MNHNS, CDR2 SASEGT. The CDR3 region is CASSEAAGQGFLPYEQYF. The CDR3 nucleotides read TGTGCCAGCAGTGAAGCCGCCGGACAGGGCTTCTTACCCTACGAGCAGTACTTC.

V usage is TRBV19 and J usage is TRBJ1-5, with D possibly being TRBD1 (6 bases). This CDR3 has 14 residues. V was pared by 9 bases and J by 8 bases, with 20 bases between. In germline, CDR1 is LNHDA, CDR2 SQIVND (reference sequence). CDR3 region: CASRGGTLGKPQHF. In DNA form, the CDR3 reads TGTGCCAGCCGAGGGGGTACCCTAGGGAAGCCCCAGCATTTT.

The chain links TRBV27 to TRBJ1-4; D not certain. Germline V gene lookup returns CDR1 MNHEY and CDR2 SMNVEV (reference sequence). With 2 bases removed from V and 0 bases from J, the gap between germline ends came to 7 bases. CDR3 length: 15 amino acids. The CDR3 loop reads CASSLRRPTNEKLFF. CDR3 coding DNA: TGTGCCAGCAGTTTACGGCGGCCAACTAATGAAAAACTGTTTTTT.

This clone was counted a single time. The chain employs TRBV28 and TRBJ2-1; perhaps TRBD2 as D (5 bases). Trimming shortened V by 7 bases and J by 5 bases, and 15 bases separated the two germline ends. This CDR3 contains 14 residues. Germline CDR1 and CDR2: MDHEN and SYDVKM. The CDR3 bases are TGTGCCAGCAAGAGCACCGGGGATCACAATGAGCAGTTCTTC. Amino acid sequence: CASKSTGDHNEQFF.

This clone was observed a few times. The chain couples TRBV7-9 to TRBJ1-2; D possibly corresponds to TRBD1 (5 bases). V was cut by 5 bases and J by 4 bases, with 14 bases left in between. Germline CDR1 reads SEHNR; CDR2 reads FQNEAQ (reference sequence). This CDR3 spans 14 amino acids. The CDR3, as DNA: TGTGCCAGCAGCAAGGGGTCATCTGGCTATGGCTACACCTTC. Protein product: CASSKGSSGYGYTF.

The chain carries TRBV5-1 and TRBJ2-4, with D perhaps matching TRBD2 (6 bases). Germline CDR1 SGHRS, CDR2 YFSETQ. V was shortened by 3 bases and J by 0 bases, with 16 bases between the two germline ends. The CDR3 totals 17 residues. As DNA, the CDR3 is TGCGCCAGCAGCTCAGCGTGGGGAGCGGGAGCCAAAAACATTCAGTACTTC. It yields the protein CASSSAWGAGAKNIQYF. Full variable domain (remainder filled in from reference TRBV5-1 and TRBJ2-4): KAGVTQTPRYLIKTRGQQVTLSCSPISGHRSVSWYQQTPGQGLQFLFEYFSETQRNKGNFPGRFSGRQFSNSRSEMNVSTLELGDSALYLCASSSAWGAGAKNIQYFGAGTRLSVL.

The count of this clone is one. The rearrangement joins TRBV6-1 to TRBJ1-4, with a weak D call TRBD1 (6 bases). Trimming removed 7 bases from V and 4 bases from J, with 19 bases in between. CDR1 is MNHNS, CDR2 SASEGT, per germline. The CDR3 has 16 residues. CDR3 loop: CASNDQGGQRNEKLFF. CDR3 DNA sequence: TGTGCCAGCAATGATCAAGGGGGGCAGCGTAATGAAAAACTGTTTTTT.

In DNA form, the CDR3 reads TGTGCCAGCAGCTTAGAGACAGGGGGCACTGAAGCTTTCTTT. Translated: CASSLETGGTEAFF. The V and J genes are TRBV7-8 and TRBJ1-1, with 9 bases aligning to TRBD1. CDR1 and CDR2 from the germline V gene are SGHVS and FQNEAQ. J was trimmed by 4 bases and V by 1 base; bases with no gene match: 1. The length of the CDR3 is 14 residues.

This clone was recorded a few times. The junction differs from germline at one of its ends, possibly a read error. The gene calls are TRBV19 and TRBJ1-2, with 11 bases aligning to TRBD1. Per the germline V gene, CDR1 is LNHDA and CDR2 is SQIVND (reference sequence). The CDR3 is made up of 15 amino acids. The CDR3 sequence is CASRIGQGATYGYTF. The CDR3 DNA sequence: TGTGCCAGTAGGATAGGACAGGGGGCGACCTATGGCTACACCTTC.

This clone was recorded a few times. The rearrangement joins TRBV10-2 to TRBJ1-5; D not certain. Trimming removed 0 bases at V and 5 bases at J, with 8 bases between. The germline V gene encodes CDR1 WSHSY and CDR2 SAAADI. This CDR3 region has 14 residues. The CDR3 region is CASSESAADQPQHF. CDR3 DNA: TGCGCCAGCAGTGAGTCGGCGGCAGATCAGCCCCAGCATTTT.

This rearrangement joins TRBV5-1 to TRBJ1-1; D not certain. The CDR3 has 13 amino acids. The V end lost 6 bases, the J end lost 0 bases, and 9 bases lay between the germline ends. Looked up from germline, CDR1 is SGHRS and CDR2 is YFSETQ. DNA for the CDR3: TGCGCCAGCAAGGCATATTTGAACACTGAAGCTTTCTTT. It encodes CASKAYLNTEAFF.

The chain has TRBV5-4 and TRBJ2-1; TRBD2 aligns across 12 bases. Germline V gene data show CDR1 as SGHNT and CDR2 as YYREEE (reference sequence). The J segment lost 3 bases and the V segment lost 0 bases, leaving 7 bases of the junction unmatched. The CDR3 is made up of 18 amino acids. CDR3 residues: CASSLGLAGEGLYNEQFF. CDR3 nucleotides: TGTGCCAGCAGCTTGGGACTAGCGGGGGAGGGTCTCTACAATGAGCAGTTCTTC.

The CDR3 loop is CASSQPTGGAEKLFF. The CDR3 coding sequence is TGTGCCAGCAGCCAGCCGACAGGGGGCGCAGAAAAACTGTTTTTT. V is TRBV7-9 and J is TRBJ1-4; 10 bases are shared with TRBD1. CDR1 SEHNR and CDR2 FQNEAQ come from the germline V gene (reference sequence). This CDR3 region has 15 residues. V trimming: 5 bases; J trimming: 8 bases; junction bases outside the gene matches: 8. The variable domain in full, with the rest retrieved from reference TRBV7-9 and TRBJ1-4, is DTGVSQNPRHKITKRGQNVTFRCDPISEHNRLYWYRQTLGQGPEFLTYFQNEAQLEKSRLLSDRFSAERPKGSFSTLEIQRTEQGDSAMYLCASSQPTGGAEKLFFGSGTQLSVL.

The gene calls are TRBV2 and TRBJ1-1; D unclear. Germline V gives CDR1 SNHLY, CDR2 FYNNEI. The CDR3 runs 11 residues. Deletions cut 6 bases from V and 5 bases from J, with 7 bases between. The CDR3 is CASSARTEAFF. CDR3 DNA sequence: TGTGCCAGCAGCGCACGTACTGAAGCTTTCTTT.

This sequence joins TRBV28 and TRBJ1-1, with a tentative D call TRBD1 (5 bases). The CDR3 loop spans 17 amino acids. The V gene's germline CDR1 is MDHEN and CDR2 SYDVKM. V gave up 8 bases and J gave up 0 bases, with 22 bases separating them. CDR3 in amino acids: CASAYDPTEIMNTEAFF. In DNA, the CDR3 is TGTGCCAGCGCCTACGACCCGACAGAAATTATGAACACTGAAGCTTTCTTT. Variable domain in full (rest from reference TRBV28 and TRBJ1-1): DVKVTQSSRYLVKRTGEKVFLECVQDMDHENMFWYRQDPGLGLRLIYFSYDVKMKEKGDIPEGYSVSREKKERFSLILESASTNQTSMYLCASAYDPTEIMNTEAFFGQGTRLTVV.

This chain links TRBV11-3 with TRBJ2-7; D perhaps matches TRBD1 (5 bases). There are 15 residues in the CDR3. CDR1 is SGHNT, CDR2 YENEEA, per germline. V lost 1 base, J lost 2 bases, and 12 bases lay in between. CDR3 nucleotides: TGTGCCAGCAGCTTAGGACCCCCAGGGACCTACGAGCAGTACTTC. It specifies CASSLGPPGTYEQYF.

The rearrangement uses TRBV6-5 and TRBJ1-2; 7 nucleotides match TRBD1. This CDR3 has 13 amino acids. CDR1 and CDR2 (germline): MNHEY, SVGAGI. Losses at the gene ends were 6 bases for V and 4 bases for J; bases not matched to a gene: 5. The CDR3: CASSETGSYGYTF. In nucleotides, the CDR3 is TGTGCCAGCAGCGAGACAGGGAGCTATGGCTACACCTTC.